The TCR beta chain described here comes from a study of early T cells in non-severe SARS-CoV-2 infection. Study-level background: The authors sequenced bulk RNA from unsorted whole blood, leaving chains unpaired. Study findings and constraints: Clonotype matching in VDJdb favored anti-spike CD8 responses and did not capture private and CD4 specificities.

V dropped 2 bases and J dropped 4 bases, with 19 bases sitting between them. The CDR3 is 16 residues long. Germline CDR1 is SGHRS and CDR2 is YFSETQ. Individually, cDNA molecules had unique molecular identifiers attached to them. TCRdb recomputed calls from the 5' RACE reads with MiXCR, one row per CDR3 protein. The sample consists of 70,000 to 85,000 distinct CDR3 sequences, about 13% of them appearing once. With respect to this clonotype: What it recognizes is unknown.

The TCR comes from an adult who was a healthcare worker with PCR-confirmed SARS-CoV-2 infection or an uninfected control (not recorded which). The chain links TRBV5-1 to TRBJ2-7; D tentatively reads TRBD1 or TRBD2 (5 bases each). Sequenced material: whole blood. The CDR3 DNA reads as TGCGCCAGCAGCTTTACCGGGACCTCCAAATGGTACGAGCAGTACTTC. Its translation is CASSFTGTSKWYEQYF.